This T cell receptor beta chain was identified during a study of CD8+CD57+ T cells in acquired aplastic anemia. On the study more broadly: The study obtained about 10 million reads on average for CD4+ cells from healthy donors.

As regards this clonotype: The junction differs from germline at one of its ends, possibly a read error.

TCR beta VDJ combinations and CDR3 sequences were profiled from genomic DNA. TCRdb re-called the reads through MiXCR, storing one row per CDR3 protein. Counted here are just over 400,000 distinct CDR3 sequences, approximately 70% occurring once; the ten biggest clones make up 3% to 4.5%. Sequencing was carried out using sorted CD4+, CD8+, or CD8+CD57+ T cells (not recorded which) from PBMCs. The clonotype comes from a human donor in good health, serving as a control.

CDR3 loop: CASSPGTSNGPQPF. The CDR3 coding sequence is TGTGCCAGCAGTCCTGGGACCAGCAACGGCCCCCAGCCCTTC. The chain joins TRBV9 to TRBJ1-2; tentatively, D is TRBD1 (5 bases). Germline V gene sequence: CDR1 SGDLS, CDR2 YYNGEE. This CDR3 is built from 14 residues.